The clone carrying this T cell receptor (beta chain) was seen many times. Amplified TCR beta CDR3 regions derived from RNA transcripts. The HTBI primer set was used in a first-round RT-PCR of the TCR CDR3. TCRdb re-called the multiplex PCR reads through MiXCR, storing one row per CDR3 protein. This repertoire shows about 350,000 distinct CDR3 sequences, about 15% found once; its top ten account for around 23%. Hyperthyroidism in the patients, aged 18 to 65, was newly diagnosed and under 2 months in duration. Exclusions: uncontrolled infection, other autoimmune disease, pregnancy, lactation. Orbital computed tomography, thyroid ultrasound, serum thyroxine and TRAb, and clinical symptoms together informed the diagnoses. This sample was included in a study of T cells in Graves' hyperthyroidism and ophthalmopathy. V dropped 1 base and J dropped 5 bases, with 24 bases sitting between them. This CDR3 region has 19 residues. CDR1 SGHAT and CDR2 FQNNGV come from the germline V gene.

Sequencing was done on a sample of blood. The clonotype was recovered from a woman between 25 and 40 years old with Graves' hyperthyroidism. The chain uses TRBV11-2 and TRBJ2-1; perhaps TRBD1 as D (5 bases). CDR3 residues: CASSLVTQSYRWRDNEQFF. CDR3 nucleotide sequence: TGTGCCAGCAGCTTAGTAACCCAATCCTACAGGTGGCGCGACAATGAGCAGTTCTTC.